Each of the 27 T cell receptor beta chains below was sequenced from the same sample in a study of vaccination and CD4 T cells after COVID-19. The assay that was used to sequence DNA from cultured CD4+ T cells was the Oncomine TCR Beta short-read assay. Each CDR3 protein is one row after TCRdb ran MiXCR on the PCR reads. The sample lists some 16,000 distinct CDR3 sequences, 30% to 35% occurring once. Their target antigens are unknown. Sample treatment: approximately nine-day PBMC culture with coronavirus spike peptide pools or control peptides (ViraFEST assay). The material sequenced was cultured CD4+ T cells from blood. The receptors derive from a human donor with COVID-19.

This clonotype appeared a few times. The rearrangement joins TRBV12-3 or TRBV12-4 to TRBJ1-1; perhaps TRBD1 as D (5 bases). This CDR3 comprises 12 residues. Trimming took off 3 bases at V and 6 bases at J, with 8 bases between the two ends. This chain's CDR3 is CASSFATAEAFF. The CDR3 nucleotides read TGTGCCAGCAGTTTTGCGACAGCTGAAGCTTTCTTT.

The gene calls are TRBV20-1 and TRBJ2-5; D is possibly TRBD2 (5 bases). Germline V gene sequence: CDR1 DFQATT, CDR2 SNEGSKA (reference sequence). With 1 base removed from V and 7 bases from J, the gap between germline ends came to 19 bases. The CDR3 is 15 amino acids. The CDR3 nucleotides read TGCAGTGCTAGAGGGACGGATGCTGGTGCGGGGACCCAGTACTTC. Translating gives CSARGTDAGAGTQYF.

The rearrangement uses TRBV20-1 and TRBJ2-4; 7 positions agree with TRBD1. Germline CDR1 is DFQATT and CDR2 is SNEGSKA (reference sequence). The CDR3 covers 14 residues. With 1 base clipped from V and 7 bases from J, the junction kept 7 bases outside the gene matches. The CDR3 DNA is TGCAGTGCTAGAGGGGCGGACAGGCAGAACATTCAGTACTTC. This encodes CSARGADRQNIQYF.

This clonotype showed up just a few times. The rearrangement joins TRBV7-2 to TRBJ2-5, with 7 bases fitting TRBD1. The CDR3 has 15 residues. CDR1 SGHTA and CDR2 FQGNSA come from the germline V gene. The V segment lost 6 bases and the J segment 1 base; nucleotides outside the gene matches: 8. CDR3 sequence: CASRGNRGLQETQYF. The CDR3, as DNA: TGTGCCAGCAGGGGGAACAGGGGCCTCCAAGAGACCCAGTACTTC.

The chain is built from TRBV5-4 and TRBJ1-3; D possibly corresponds to TRBD1 (6 bases). V dropped 0 bases and J dropped 2 bases, with 12 bases sitting between them. CDR1 and CDR2 from the germline V gene are SGHNT and YYREEE (reference sequence). CDR3 length equals 16 residues. CDR3 loop: CASSLGGGRAGNTIYF. DNA of the CDR3: TGTGCCAGCAGCTTGGGAGGGGGAAGGGCTGGAAACACCATATATTTT.

This sequence joins TRBV5-6 and TRBJ2-2; D uncertain. Trimming cost V 0 bases and J 6 bases, with 15 bases left between them. This CDR3 has 16 amino acids. CDR1 and CDR2 from the germline V gene are SGHDT and YYEEEE. CDR3 in DNA: TGTGCCAGCAGCTTGGCTAGATCGATATTCGCCGGGGAGCTGTTTTTT. Protein: CASSLARSIFAGELFF.

CDR3 sequence (DNA): TGTGCCAGCAGCTTATTAGGTCGGAGGAGCAATCAGCCCCAGCATTTT. Its protein is CASSLLGRRSNQPQHF. This chain uses TRBV7-8 with TRBJ1-5; D is uncertain. Per the germline V gene, CDR1 is SGHVS and CDR2 is FQNEAQ. The germline V and J ends were trimmed by 2 bases and 1 base, with 12 bases remaining between them. CDR3 length: 16 amino acids.

This chain uses TRBV29-1 with TRBJ2-7; D unclear. This CDR3 has 14 amino acids. The V gene lost 0 bases and the J gene lost 1 base, with 10 bases spanning the gap. Per germline, CDR1 SQVTM and CDR2 ANQGSEA. CDR3 nucleotides: TGCAGCGTTGAAGATCAGTCAGCTTCCTACGAGCAGTACTTC. Encoded protein: CSVEDQSASYEQYF.

The rearrangement uses TRBV19 and TRBJ1-5; unclear D gene. Germline lookup yields CDR1 LNHDA and CDR2 SQIVND (reference sequence). The V end lost 5 bases, the J end lost 0 bases, and 2 bases lay between the germline ends. The CDR3 consists of 12 residues. Here the CDR3 reads CASSYSNQPQHF. CDR3 coding DNA: TGTGCCAGTAGTTATAGCAATCAGCCCCAGCATTTT.

V is TRBV19 and J is TRBJ2-1; D ambiguous. The germline gives CDR1 LNHDA, CDR2 SQIVND (reference sequence). This CDR3 comprises 16 residues. Trimming pared 7 bases from V and 0 bases from J, leaving 16 bases between. For the CDR3, the DNA is TGTGCCAGTATGCGAAGGACGGTGAGCTCCTACAATGAGCAGTTCTTC. It codes for CASMRRTVSSYNEQFF.

The V call is TRBV7-9, the J call TRBJ2-2; D gene ambiguous. Germline V gene sequence: CDR1 SEHNR, CDR2 FQNEAQ (reference sequence). CDR3 size: 15 residues. Deletions cut 1 base from V and 4 bases from J, with 10 bases between. CDR3 nucleotide sequence: TGTGCCAGCAGCTTAGTGCGGATCTCCACCGGGGAGCTGTTTTTT. Translation: CASSLVRISTGELFF.

This clonotype was seen a few times. CDR3 bases: TGTGCCAGCAGCTTAGCCGGGGGAGGGCTGAGGAGCACTGAAGCTTTCTTT. Its translation: CASSLAGGGLRSTEAFF. The rearrangement links TRBV7-2 to TRBJ1-1, with D possibly being TRBD1 (5 bases). Germline V lookup: CDR1 SGHTA, CDR2 FQGNSA. Deletions cut 0 bases from V and 4 bases from J, with 18 bases between. The CDR3 has 17 amino acids.

The chain recombines TRBV6-5 with TRBJ2-3, with 8 positions matching TRBD1. CDR3 size: 15 residues. The germline CDR1 and CDR2 sequences are MNHEY and SVGAGI. V trimming: 3 bases; J trimming: 5 bases; junction bases outside the gene matches: 7. The CDR3 protein is CASSYPGQVGDTQYF. DNA of the CDR3: TGTGCCAGCAGTTATCCGGGACAGGTGGGAGATACGCAGTATTTT.

This clonotype was counted between two and nine times. DNA of the CDR3: TGTGCCAGCAGCCATGGGGCAGGCACTGAAGCTTTCTTT. Protein sequence: CASSHGAGTEAFF. This chain uses TRBV27 with TRBJ1-1; a possible D gene is TRBD1 (5 bases). This CDR3 has 13 residues. CDR1 and CDR2 from the germline V gene are MNHEY and SMNVEV (reference sequence). V lost 6 bases and J lost 4, with 12 bases in between.

A few counts support this clonotype. The chain is built from TRBV20-1 and TRBJ2-3, with TRBD1 matching over 9 bases. There are 13 residues in the CDR3. V was pared by 5 bases and J by 6 bases, with 6 bases of the junction left unmatched. Germline V CDR1 and CDR2: DFQATT, SNEGSKA (reference sequence). CDR3 protein: CSALQGAQDTQYF. Here the CDR3 DNA reads TGCAGTGCTTTACAGGGGGCGCAGGATACGCAGTATTTT.

This clonotype was observed a handful of times. The chain combines TRBV20-1 with TRBJ2-7; 10 bases map to TRBD2. Trimming took 3 bases from V and 9 from J; bases not matched to a gene: 14. The CDR3 covers 15 residues. Looked up from germline, CDR1 is DFQATT and CDR2 is SNEGSKA (reference sequence). CDR3 loop: CSASESTSGEWGQYF. The CDR3 DNA reads TGCAGTGCTAGCGAATCTACTAGCGGGGAGTGGGGGCAGTACTTC.

This clonotype has just one count. The chain joins TRBV27 to TRBJ2-5, with D perhaps TRBD1 or TRBD2 (6 bases each). Trimming took off 3 bases at V and 4 bases at J, with 12 bases between the two ends. This CDR3 contains 14 residues. The germline V gene encodes CDR1 MNHEY and CDR2 SMNVEV (reference sequence). The CDR3 sequence is CASSFQEGGETQYF. The CDR3 DNA reads as TGTGCCAGCAGTTTCCAGGAGGGGGGAGAGACCCAGTACTTC.

There are a few counts of this clonotype. The V gene is TRBV20-1, the J gene TRBJ2-2; D possibly corresponds to TRBD2 (5 bases). Per germline, CDR1 DFQATT and CDR2 SNEGSKA (reference sequence). Trimming took 3 bases from V and 4 from J, leaving 9 bases between them. The CDR3 spans 13 residues. CDR3 sequence reads: CSASGGGTGELFF. As DNA, the CDR3 is TGCAGTGCTAGTGGAGGTGGCACCGGGGAGCTGTTTTTT.

The chain carries TRBV14 and TRBJ2-1; 12 bases are shared with TRBD2. The germline V gene has CDR1 SGHDN and CDR2 FVKESK. CDR3 length equals 16 residues. Germline trimming cut 0 bases from V and 6 bases from J; bases unmatched to any gene: 3. The DNA for the CDR3 is TGTGCCAGCAGCCAAGATCGGACTAGCGGGGTCAATGAGCAGTTCTTC. Its translation: CASSQDRTSGVNEQFF.

This clonotype turned up a few times. The chain has TRBV20-1 and TRBJ1-1; perhaps TRBD1 as D (6 bases). Trimming removed 6 bases from V and 7 bases from J, with 15 bases in between. CDR3 length equals 12 residues. Germline CDR1 reads DFQATT; CDR2 reads SNEGSKA (reference sequence). CDR3 sequence reads: CSAAEGGLEAFF. The CDR3 nucleotides are TGCAGTGCCGCGGAGGGGGGCCTTGAAGCTTTCTTT.

This clonotype came up a few times. The V call is TRBV21-1, the J call TRBJ2-3; the table's D call, TRBD2, was not checked against the DNA. TRBV21-1 is a documented pseudogene. The CDR3 runs to 14 residues. The CDR3 DNA sequence: TGTGCCAGCGGAAAGGAGGGTAGCACAGATACGCAGTATTTT. Translating it yields CASGKEGSTDTQYF.

This clonotype has a handful of counts. The genes are TRBV19 and TRBJ2-3; 9 positions agree with TRBD2. The germline V gene has CDR1 LNHDA and CDR2 SQIVND (reference sequence). The J segment lost 7 bases and the V segment lost 6 bases, leaving 8 bases of the junction unmatched. The CDR3 is made up of 14 amino acids. CDR3 DNA sequence: TGTGCCAGTAGACAGTCGCGGGGGGGCTATACGCAGTATTTT. It is translated as CASRQSRGGYTQYF.

This clonotype showed up just a few times. The chain recombines TRBV11-2 with TRBJ2-5; either TRBD1 or TRBD2 may supply D (6 bases each). Between the trimmed V and J ends, which lost 6 bases and 1 base, there was a span of 15 bases. The CDR3 is 15 residues long. In germline, CDR1 is SGHAT, CDR2 FQNNGV. Here the CDR3 DNA reads TGTGCCAGCAGTTTGATAGGGGGGATCCAAGAGACCCAGTACTTC. This sequence encodes CASSLIGGIQETQYF.

The V and J genes are TRBV5-1 and TRBJ1-2, with D possibly TRBD1 on 5 matching bases. Germline CDR1 SGHRS, CDR2 YFSETQ. The CDR3 is made up of 17 amino acids. Deletions cut 0 bases from V and 6 bases from J, with 21 bases between. Here the CDR3 DNA reads TGCGCCAGCAGCTTGGGAGTTCGGGGCTCCTATGGGGATGGCTACACCTTC. Amino acids: CASSLGVRGSYGDGYTF.

Here the CDR3 DNA reads TGTGCCAGCAGCTTTAACCCTAGCGCCTCCTACAATGAGCAGTTCTTC. Its protein is CASSFNPSASYNEQFF. V usage is TRBV7-3 and J usage is TRBJ2-1; maybe TRBD2 (6 bases). The germline CDR1 and CDR2 sequences are SGHTA and FQGTGA. Deletions cut 3 bases from V and 0 bases from J, with 12 bases between. CDR3 length: 16 residues. Filled out from reference TRBV7-3 and TRBJ2-1, the complete variable domain reads GAGVSQTPSNKVTEKGKYVELRCDPISGHTALYWYRQSLGQGPEFLIYFQGTGAADDSGLPNDRFFAVRPEGSVSTLKIQRTERGDSAVYLCASSFNPSASYNEQFFGPGTRLTVL.

This clonotype has more than one count but fewer than ten. The CDR3 DNA sequence: TGTGCCACCAGCAGATTCTCAGGATCTCCTAGGGAGTCGTATAATTCACCCCTCCACTTT. Amino acids: CATSRFSGSPRESYNSPLHF. The genes are TRBV15 and TRBJ1-6; D remains ambiguous. This CDR3 comprises 20 residues. Germline CDR1 is LNHNV and CDR2 is YYDKDF (reference sequence). Trimming stripped 2 bases from V and 4 bases from J, with 24 bases between.

This chain links TRBV20-1 with TRBJ2-3; 8 bases match TRBD1. Trimming removed 1 base from V and 3 bases from J; junction bases left unmatched: 3. This CDR3 spans 14 amino acids. The germline gives CDR1 DFQATT, CDR2 SNEGSKA (reference sequence). Here the CDR3 DNA reads TGCAGTGCTAGAGGGACAGGGTCGACAGATACGCAGTATTTT. This encodes CSARGTGSTDTQYF.